This TCR beta chain was found in a study of cytomegalovirus exposure and HLA in healthy donors. Primers included in the PCR were 60 Vbeta and 13 Jbeta primers. Profiled with immunoSEQ multiplex PCR; TCRdb holds only in-frame clones, not every one. Altogether 160,000 or so clones are present, roughly 80% being singletons, with the ten largest covering 2.5% to 3.5%. From germline, CDR1 is WSHSY and CDR2 SAAADI. V lost 3 bases, J lost 3 bases, and 6 bases stayed unmatched. CDR3 length: 15 residues. Study findings and constraints: There were reportedly fewer N-insertions in an Asian-associated ancestry cluster than the approximately 700-donor mean, in a later analysis. Owing to their indistinguishability, certain V segments, notably TRBV6-2 and TRBV6-3, were excluded.

On this clone itself: The antigen is not known.

The sample was PBMCs. This chain joins TRBV10-2 and TRBJ1-1; 8 bases are a match to TRBD1. The sequence derives from a woman aged 40 to 50 in good health and CMV-seronegative. The CDR3 loop reads CASSDPGQGHTEAFF. CDR3 nucleotides: TGCGCCAGCAGTGACCCTGGACAGGGACACACTGAAGCTTTCTTT.